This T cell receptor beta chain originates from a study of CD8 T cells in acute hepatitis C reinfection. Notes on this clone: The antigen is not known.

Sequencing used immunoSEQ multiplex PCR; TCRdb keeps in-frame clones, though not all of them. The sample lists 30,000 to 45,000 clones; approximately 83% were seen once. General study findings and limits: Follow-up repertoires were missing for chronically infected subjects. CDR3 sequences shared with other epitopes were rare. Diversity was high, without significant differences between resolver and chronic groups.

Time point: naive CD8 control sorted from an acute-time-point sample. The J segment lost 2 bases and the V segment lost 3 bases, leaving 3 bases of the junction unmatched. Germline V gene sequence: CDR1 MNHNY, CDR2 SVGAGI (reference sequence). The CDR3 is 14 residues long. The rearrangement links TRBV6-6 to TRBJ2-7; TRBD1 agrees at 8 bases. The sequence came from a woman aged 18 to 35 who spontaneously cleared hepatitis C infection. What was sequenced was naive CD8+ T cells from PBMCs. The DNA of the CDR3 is TGTGCCAGCAGTTATTCAGGGGGCACCTACGAGCAGTACTTC. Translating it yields CASSYSGGTYEQYF.